This T cell receptor beta chain was sequenced in a study of post-analysis software for immune sequencing data. The CDR3 sequence is 16 residues long. V lost 4 bases to trimming and J lost 2 bases; unmatched junction nucleotides: 8. In germline, CDR1 is SGHVS, CDR2 FQNEAQ. Built from TCR beta cDNA, the libraries had unique molecular identifiers in them. One entry per CDR3 protein, called by TCRdb with MiXCR from the PCR reads. The sample holds 800,000 to 950,000 distinct CDR3 sequences, roughly 50% seen once. About this clonotype itself: The antigen remains undetermined.

Study-wide results and caveats: Compared with controls, patients showed significantly lower normalized Chao1 diversity. Batch-mates among the samples co-clustered strongly by F measure. Relative to controls, patients had 4 or 5 TRBV segments at higher frequency, with TRBV5-6, TRBV5-1 and TRBV20-1 among these.

The gene calls are TRBV7-8 and TRBJ2-3, with TRBD1 matching 8 bases. The sequenced material came from blood. The TCR was taken from a girl aged 10-17 years with multiple sclerosis. The CDR3 sequence is CASSSQGARITDTQYF. Written as DNA, the CDR3 is TGTGCCAGCAGCTCTCAGGGGGCGCGGATCACAGATACGCAGTATTTT. The whole variable domain, filled in from reference TRBV7-8 and TRBJ2-3, reads GAGVSQSPRYKVAKRGQDVALRCDPISGHVSLFWYQQALGQGPEFLTYFQNEAQLDKSGLPSDRFFAERPEGSVSTLKIQRTQQEDSAVYLCASSSQGARITDTQYFGPGTRLTVL.